The 3 T cell receptor beta chains in this list originate from one sample, sequenced in a study. TCRdb used MiXCR to reprocess the RT-PCR reads, holding one entry per CDR3 protein. The sample records about 700,000 distinct CDR3 sequences, around 14% being singletons. Sequenced input: memory CD4+ T cells from blood. These receptors all come from a female donor in good health, serving as a healthy control.

About this clonotype: This clone may be a read error of a much larger clone one base away. The V call is TRBV29-1, the J call TRBJ2-5, with 9 bases aligning to TRBD2. The germline CDR1 and CDR2 sequences are SQVTM and ANQGSEA. The CDR3 runs 12 residues. The trim removed 4 bases at V and 11 bases at J, leaving 8 bases unmatched. CDR3 residues: CSVGAGGNEQYF. The CDR3 region has the DNA TGCAGCGTTGGAGCGGGAGGCAATGAGCAGTACTTC.

The rearrangement links TRBV5-1 to TRBJ2-1, with 11 bases that match TRBD2. CDR3 length equals 14 residues. Germline V lookup: CDR1 SGHRS, CDR2 YFSETQ. Trimming at V came to 5 bases and at J to 9 bases, leaving 7 bases not matched to a gene. This CDR3 reads CASRFSGTSGEQFF. CDR3 DNA sequence: TGCGCCAGCAGATTTTCCGGGACTAGCGGTGAGCAGTTCTTC.

The chain combines TRBV5-1 with TRBJ2-7; 9 bases fit TRBD1. J was trimmed by 6 bases and V by 4 bases; bases with no gene match: 5. The CDR3 has 13 residues. Germline CDR1 is SGHRS and CDR2 is YFSETQ. The CDR3, as DNA: TGCGCCAGCAGCGTTCAACAGGGGGCCGAGCAGTACTTC. It yields the protein CASSVQQGAEQYF.